The present entry profiles one TCR beta chain with its context. What it recognizes is unknown. It was with 60 Vbeta and 13 Jbeta primers that the PCR ran. The method was immunoSEQ multiplex PCR; TCRdb's version includes in-frame clones alone and lacks a portion of them. This sample yields approximately 130,000 clones, of which around 78% are seen a single time; about 1.6% belongs to the top ten. This sample stems from a study of cytomegalovirus exposure and HLA in healthy donors. Across the study: Among some 400 genotyped donors, approximately 80% fell in the Caucasian-associated ancestry cluster. Whole-study results and caveats: A classifier reportedly called cytomegalovirus status with high sensitivity and specificity.

The germline V and J ends were trimmed by 5 bases and 2 bases, with 21 bases remaining between them. Germline loops: CDR1 SEHNR, CDR2 FQNEAQ (reference sequence). CDR3 size: 17 residues. The specimen sequenced was PBMCs. The rearrangement joins TRBV7-9 to TRBJ1-2; possible D gene TRBD1, 6 bases. This TCR was recovered from a man aged 35 to 55 in good health and CMV-seronegative. The CDR3 sequence is CASSRTGTSFQNYGYTF. In DNA, the CDR3 is TGTGCCAGCAGCCGAACAGGGACGTCCTTTCAAAACTATGGCTACACCTTC. The variable domain in full, with the rest retrieved from reference TRBV7-9 and TRBJ1-2, is DTGVSQNPRHKITKRGQNVTFRCDPISEHNRLYWYRQTLGQGPEFLTYFQNEAQLEKSRLLSDRFSAERPKGSFSTLEIQRTEQGDSAMYLCASSRTGTSFQNYGYTFGSGTRLTVV.